This record covers a single TCR beta chain. The data are from a study of cytomegalovirus exposure and HLA in healthy donors. The study ran its PCR with 60 Vbeta and 13 Jbeta primers. Clones were sequenced by immunoSEQ multiplex PCR, and TCRdb holds only the in-frame ones, with some missing. Seen here are about 190,000 clones, approximately 78% observed once, and the top ten hold about 0.78%. The CDR3 totals 15 residues. With V trimmed by 5 bases and J by 4 bases, 11 bases remained unmatched. Looked up from germline, CDR1 is SGHTA and CDR2 is FQGNSA. The specimen was PBMCs. This receptor was identified in a woman under 30 in good health and CMV-seronegative. The V call is TRBV7-2, the J call TRBJ2-7, with TRBD1 matching 7 bases. The CDR3 nucleotides are TGTGCCAGCAGCCCGACAGGGTTAGGGGCGTACGAGCAGTACTTC. Amino acids: CASSPTGLGAYEQYF.